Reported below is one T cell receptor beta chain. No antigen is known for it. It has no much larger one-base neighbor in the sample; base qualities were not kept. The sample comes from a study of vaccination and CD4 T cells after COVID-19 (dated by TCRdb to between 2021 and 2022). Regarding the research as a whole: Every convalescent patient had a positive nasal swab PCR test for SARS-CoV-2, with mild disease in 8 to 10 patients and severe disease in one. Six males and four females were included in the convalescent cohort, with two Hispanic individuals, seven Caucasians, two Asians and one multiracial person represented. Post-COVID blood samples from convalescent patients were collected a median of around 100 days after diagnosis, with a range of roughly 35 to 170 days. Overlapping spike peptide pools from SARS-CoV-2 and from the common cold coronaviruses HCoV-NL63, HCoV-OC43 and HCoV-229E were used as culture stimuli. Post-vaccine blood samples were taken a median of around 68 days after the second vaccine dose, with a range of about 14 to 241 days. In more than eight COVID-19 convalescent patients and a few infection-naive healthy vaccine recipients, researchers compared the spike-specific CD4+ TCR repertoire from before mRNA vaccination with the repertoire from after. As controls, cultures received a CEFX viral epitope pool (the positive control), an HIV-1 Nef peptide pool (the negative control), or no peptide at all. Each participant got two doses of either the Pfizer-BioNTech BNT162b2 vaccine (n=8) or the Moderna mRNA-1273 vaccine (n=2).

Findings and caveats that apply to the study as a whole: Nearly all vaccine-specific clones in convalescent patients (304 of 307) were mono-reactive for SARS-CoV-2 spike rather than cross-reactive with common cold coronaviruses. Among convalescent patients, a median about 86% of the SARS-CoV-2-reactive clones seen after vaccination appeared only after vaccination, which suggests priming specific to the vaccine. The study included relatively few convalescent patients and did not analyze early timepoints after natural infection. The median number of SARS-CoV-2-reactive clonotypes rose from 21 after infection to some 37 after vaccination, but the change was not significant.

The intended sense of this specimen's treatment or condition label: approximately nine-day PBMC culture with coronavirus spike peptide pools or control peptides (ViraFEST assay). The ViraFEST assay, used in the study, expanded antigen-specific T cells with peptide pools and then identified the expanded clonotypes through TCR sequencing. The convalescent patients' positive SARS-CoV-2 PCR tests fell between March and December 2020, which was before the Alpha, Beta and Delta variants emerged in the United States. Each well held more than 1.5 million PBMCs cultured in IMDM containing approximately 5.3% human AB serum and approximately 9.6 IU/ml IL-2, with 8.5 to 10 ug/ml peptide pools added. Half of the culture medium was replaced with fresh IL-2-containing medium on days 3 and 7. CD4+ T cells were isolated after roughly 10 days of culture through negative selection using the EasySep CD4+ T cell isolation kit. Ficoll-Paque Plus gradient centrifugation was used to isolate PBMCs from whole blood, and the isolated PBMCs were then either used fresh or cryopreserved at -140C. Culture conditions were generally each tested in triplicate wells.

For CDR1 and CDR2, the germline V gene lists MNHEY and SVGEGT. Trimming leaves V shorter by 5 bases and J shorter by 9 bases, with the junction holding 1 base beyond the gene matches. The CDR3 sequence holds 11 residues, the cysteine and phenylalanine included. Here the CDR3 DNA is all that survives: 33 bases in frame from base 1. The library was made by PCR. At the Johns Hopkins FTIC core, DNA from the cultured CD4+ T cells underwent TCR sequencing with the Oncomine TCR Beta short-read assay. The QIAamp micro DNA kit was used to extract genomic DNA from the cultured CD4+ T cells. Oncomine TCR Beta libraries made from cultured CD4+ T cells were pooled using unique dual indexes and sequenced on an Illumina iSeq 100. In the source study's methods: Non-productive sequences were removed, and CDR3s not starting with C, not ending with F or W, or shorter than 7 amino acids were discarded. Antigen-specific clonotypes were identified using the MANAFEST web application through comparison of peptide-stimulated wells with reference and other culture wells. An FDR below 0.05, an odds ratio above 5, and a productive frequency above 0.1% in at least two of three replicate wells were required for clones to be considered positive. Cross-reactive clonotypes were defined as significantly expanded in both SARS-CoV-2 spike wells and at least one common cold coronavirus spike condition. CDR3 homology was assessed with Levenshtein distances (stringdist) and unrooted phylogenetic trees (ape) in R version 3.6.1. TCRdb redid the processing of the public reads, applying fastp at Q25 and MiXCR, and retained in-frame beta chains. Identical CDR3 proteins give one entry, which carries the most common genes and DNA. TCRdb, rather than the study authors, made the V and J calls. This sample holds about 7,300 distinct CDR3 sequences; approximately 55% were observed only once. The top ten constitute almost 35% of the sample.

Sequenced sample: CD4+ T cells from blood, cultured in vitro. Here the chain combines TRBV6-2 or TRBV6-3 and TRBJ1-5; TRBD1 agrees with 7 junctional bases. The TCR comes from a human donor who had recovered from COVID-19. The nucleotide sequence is TGTGCCAGCAGTCAGGGGGGGCCCCAGCATTTT. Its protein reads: CASSQGGPQHF.